This TCR beta chain was identified during a study of T cell therapy after organ transplantation. Study information: Up to 6 doses were given at 2-week intervals. Patients received a median of 1.92 x 10^8 CMV-specific T cells over 2 to 6 infusions. Findings and limits, study-wide: Effects of concurrent antirejection and antiviral medications were not evaluable.

In the case of this clone: Its antigen is as yet unknown.

Libraries were prepared by immunoSEQ multiplex PCR; TCRdb keeps only in-frame clonotypes and omits some of them. In the table there are 45,000 to 50,000 clones, 94% of which are singletons. There are 16 residues in the CDR3. In germline, CDR1 is SEHNR, CDR2 FQNEAQ (reference sequence). The trim removed 3 bases at V and 1 base at J, leaving 7 bases unmatched. The V and J genes are TRBV7-9 and TRBJ2-7; 9 nucleotides match TRBD1. The source of this sequence is a human patient who had received a solid organ transplant and had CMV disease. The material sequenced was CD8+ T cells from blood, taken before autologous CMV-specific T cell therapy. This CDR3 is CASSFWGQGRSYEQYF. DNA for the CDR3: TGTGCCAGCAGCTTCTGGGGACAGGGTCGGTCCTACGAGCAGTACTTC.